The entry below gives a single TCR beta chain sequence along with its context. Its antigen is not known. The sample is drawn from a study of shared clonotypes between healthy human individuals. Findings and caveats of the study: Naive CD4 clonotypes were shared across a few donors at roughly 5%. Among non-shared clonotypes, generation probabilities were lower than among those shared by all four donors. The represented genetic and exposure-history diversity was limited by the small number of donors. Rarefaction exposed incomplete sorted-subset sequencing despite large depth.

Naive CD8 populations comprised CD45RO-negative cells positively selected for CCR7, excluding terminally differentiated effector memory CD45RA+ cells. Sequencing was performed with immunoSEQ multiplex PCR; in TCRdb, only in-frame clones are kept and a portion is missing. Of roughly 890,000 clones in the sample, nearly 95% are singletons; the top ten hold about 24%. The CDR3 loop spans 13 amino acids. CDR1 is SNHLY, CDR2 FYNNEI, per germline. Trimming stripped 5 bases from V and 4 bases from J, with 12 bases between. The sequence derives from a man aged 25 to 45 in good health. This rearrangement joins TRBV2 to TRBJ2-7; D unresolved. Sequencing used naive CD8+ T cells sorted from blood. In DNA form, the CDR3 reads TGTGCCAGCAGTTTAGGGATTTCATACGAGCAGTACTTC. It encodes CASSLGISYEQYF.